The 25 T cell receptor beta chains presented below share a single source sample, sequenced in a study of human T cells and chemical hapten exposure. TCRdb called the RACE reads again in MiXCR, with one record for every CDR3 protein. The sample has 80,000 to 100,000 distinct CDR3 sequences, over 9.5% seen once. Time point noted: patch test 2, 6 weeks after DPC sensitization. The treatment was: therapeutic diphenylcyclopropenone sensitization with weekly scalp DPC. The source was whole blood, collected in connection with sensitization to the hapten diphenylcyclopropenone (DPC). Receptor source: a woman aged 45-65 years with alopecia areata. Some clones in this sample may be carry-over from other donors' samples.

This clonotype was detected ten times or more. The chain carries TRBV11-2 and TRBJ2-5; 12 bases are a match to TRBD2. CDR1 and CDR2 from the germline V gene are SGHAT and FQNNGV. The CDR3 spans 19 residues. The J segment lost 0 bases and the V segment lost 4 bases, leaving 12 bases of the junction unmatched. The CDR3 DNA follows: TGTGCCAGCAGCTACCGGACTAGCGGGACACTTCGGTACCAAGAGACCCAGTACTTC. This gives the protein CASSYRTSGTLRYQETQYF.

This clonotype has ten or more counts. The chain is built from TRBV6-1 and TRBJ2-2, with TRBD1 identical over 7 bases. This CDR3 is built from 13 residues. V was pared by 9 bases and J by 5 bases, with 6 bases of the junction left unmatched. In germline, CDR1 is MNHNS, CDR2 SASEGT. CDR3 amino acids: CASRQGATGELFF. The CDR3 DNA reads TGTGCCAGTCGACAGGGTGCAACCGGGGAGCTGTTTTTT.

The chain uses TRBV2 and TRBJ2-1; 8 bases match TRBD2. Germline V gene lookup returns CDR1 SNHLY and CDR2 FYNNEI. J gave up 12 bases and V 2 bases, and 15 bases lay outside the gene matches. The CDR3 runs to 16 residues. CDR3 region: CASSEPGGPLVDGQFF. CDR3 nucleotide sequence: TGTGCCAGCAGTGAACCGGGAGGGCCGCTAGTCGATGGGCAGTTCTTC.

This clonotype occurred many times. V and J are TRBV2 and TRBJ2-7; tentative D call: TRBD2 (5 bases). The germline gives CDR1 SNHLY, CDR2 FYNNEI. This CDR3 has 13 amino acids. V dropped 6 bases and J dropped 3 bases, with 12 bases sitting between them. The CDR3 here is CASRGLVNYEQYF. As DNA, the CDR3 is TGTGCCAGCAGAGGACTGGTAAACTACGAGCAGTACTTC. The full variable domain, completed using reference TRBV2 and TRBJ2-7, is EPEVTQTPSHQVTQMGQEVILRCVPISNHLYFYWYRQILGQKVEFLVSFYNNEISEKSEIFDDQFSVERPDGSNFTLKIRSTKLEDSAMYFCASRGLVNYEQYFGPGTRLTVT.

This clonotype was detected many times. The V gene is TRBV11-2, the J gene TRBJ2-4; 12 bases are a match to TRBD2. This CDR3 region has 19 residues. With 4 bases clipped from V and 0 bases from J, the junction kept 10 bases outside the gene matches. Germline-derived CDR1 and CDR2 are SGHAT and FQNNGV. The CDR3 DNA is TGTGCCAGCAGCTATACCGGGACTAGCGGGCCACTAGCCAAAAACATTCAGTACTTC. It translates to CASSYTGTSGPLAKNIQYF.

The chain combines TRBV10-3 with TRBJ2-7, with D hard to call. Germline CDR1 and CDR2: ENHRY and SYGVKD. This CDR3 region has 13 residues. V was shortened by 4 bases and J by 4 bases, with 11 bases between the two germline ends. CDR3 amino acids: CAISVVQIYEQYF. CDR3 in DNA: TGTGCCATCAGTGTGGTCCAGATTTACGAGCAGTACTTC.

This clonotype was seen at least ten times. The V and J genes are TRBV6-1 and TRBJ1-2; D ambiguous. This CDR3 has 17 residues. The V gene's germline CDR1 is MNHNS and CDR2 SASEGT. V lost 4 bases, J lost 7 bases, and 25 bases lay in between. In DNA form, the CDR3 reads TGTGCCAGCAGTGGGCTCGCGCCCAGCCTAAATGCGGCTGGCTACACCTTC. Its protein is CASSGLAPSLNAAGYTF.

In this sample, this clonotype turned up many times. J is TRBJ1-5 and V is TRBV3-1; possibly TRBD1 for D (5 bases). The CDR3 loop spans 14 amino acids. The germline V gene has CDR1 LGHDT and CDR2 YNNKEL (reference sequence). The germline V and J ends were trimmed by 3 bases and 2 bases, with 8 bases remaining between them. The CDR3 nucleotides are TGTGCCAGCAGCCAGGCCAGGGGCAATCAGCCCCAGCATTTT. Translating gives CASSQARGNQPQHF. Drawing the rest from reference TRBV3-1 and TRBJ1-5, the complete variable domain is DTAVSQTPKYLVTQMGNDKSIKCEQNLGHDTMYWYKQDSKKFLKIMFSYNNKELIINETVPNRFSPKSPDKAHLNLHINSLELGDSAVYFCASSQARGNQPQHFGDGTRLSIL.

This clonotype was seen a handful of times. In nucleotides, the CDR3 is TGTGCCAGCAGGAGGGGGCAGACAAACGAGCAGTACTTC. The encoded protein is CASRRGQTNEQYF. The chain links TRBV6-6 to TRBJ2-7; 7 nucleotides match TRBD1. Trimming cost V 6 bases and J 5 bases; bases outside gene matches: 7. Germline CDR1 and CDR2: MNHNY and SVGAGI (reference sequence). The CDR3 sequence is 13 residues long.

This clonotype occurred a few times. This chain links TRBV28 with TRBJ2-2; weak D call: TRBD2 (5 bases). Per germline, CDR1 MDHEN and CDR2 SYDVKM. V was clipped by 8 bases and J by 5 bases, with 15 bases between them. The CDR3 loop spans 14 amino acids. The chain's CDR3 is CASGGGVRTGELFF. The CDR3 nucleotides read TGTGCCAGCGGAGGAGGAGTCCGAACCGGGGAGCTGTTTTTT.

The chain employs TRBV6-5 and TRBJ2-3, with a tentative D call TRBD2 (6 bases). This CDR3 has 13 residues. The germline gives CDR1 MNHEY, CDR2 SVGAGI. Trimming removed 10 bases from V and 1 base from J, with 12 bases in between. In DNA form, the CDR3 reads TGTGCCACCTCGGAGGGTGGCACAGATACGCAGTATTTT. Its translation: CATSEGGTDTQYF.

This clonotype was found many times. J is TRBJ2-7 and V is TRBV15; 9 bases match TRBD2. The V segment lost 1 base and the J segment 0 bases; nucleotides outside the gene matches: 4. The CDR3 is 16 amino acids. Germline CDR1 is LNHNV and CDR2 is YYDKDF (reference sequence). CDR3 amino acids: CATSRAISGSSYEQYF. DNA of the CDR3: TGTGCCACCAGCAGAGCCATTAGCGGGAGCTCCTACGAGCAGTACTTC. Complete variable domain (other parts from reference TRBV15 and TRBJ2-7): DAMVIQNPRYQVTQFGKPVTLSCSQTLNHNVMYWYQQKSSQAPKLLFHYYDKDFNNEADTPDNFQSRRPNTSFCFLDIRSPGLGDTAMYLCATSRAISGSSYEQYFGPGTRLTVT.

This clonotype was recorded a few times. This sequence joins TRBV5-4 and TRBJ2-5; no firm D call. The CDR3 has 14 amino acids. Germline assignment: CDR1 SGHNT and CDR2 YYREEE (reference sequence). V was shortened by 2 bases and J by 2 bases, with 10 bases between the two germline ends. The CDR3 loop reads CASSLVGEQETQYF. In nucleotides, the CDR3 is TGTGCCAGCAGCTTAGTGGGTGAGCAAGAGACCCAGTACTTC.

This clonotype was found many times. This chain joins TRBV7-6 and TRBJ2-7; D could derive from TRBD1 or TRBD2 (6 bases each). The germline V and J ends were trimmed by 1 base and 3 bases, with 19 bases remaining between them. The CDR3 contains 17 residues. CDR1 and CDR2 (germline): SGHVS, FNYEAQ. DNA of the CDR3: TGTGCCAGCAGCTTAGGCAGGGGTGTTGGGAGGAACTACGAGCAGTACTTC. It specifies CASSLGRGVGRNYEQYF.

This clonotype was found many times. The chain joins TRBV5-4 to TRBJ2-3; 15 bases are shared with TRBD2. CDR1 is SGHNT, CDR2 YYREEE, per germline (reference sequence). V was pared by 4 bases and J by 0 bases, with 6 bases of the junction left unmatched. This CDR3 region has 18 residues. The CDR3 sequence is CASSTGGLAGGSTDTQYF. The DNA of the CDR3 is TGTGCCAGCAGCACTGGGGGACTAGCGGGAGGAAGCACAGATACGCAGTATTTT.

This clonotype was seen repeatedly, ten times or more. The rearrangement uses TRBV6-2 or TRBV6-3 and TRBJ2-1; the D gene is possibly TRBD1 (6 bases). Germline assignment: CDR1 MNHEY and CDR2 SVGEGT. The CDR3 covers 16 residues. V was trimmed by 2 bases and J by 4 bases, leaving 15 bases between them. This chain's CDR3 is CASSYTSGTLYNEQFF. The CDR3 nucleotides read TGTGCCAGCAGTTACACCTCCGGGACACTATACAATGAGCAGTTCTTC.

V and J are TRBV5-1 and TRBJ2-1; 12 bases are shared with TRBD2. CDR3 length: 15 residues. The junction had 2 bases not matched to a gene; V was cut back by 4 bases and J by 3 bases. CDR1 is SGHRS and CDR2 is YFSETQ in the germline V gene. CDR3 DNA sequence: TGCGCCAGCAGCCCGACTAGCGGGGGCTACAATGAGCAGTTCTTC. It specifies CASSPTSGGYNEQFF. Full variable domain (missing parts from reference TRBV5-1 and TRBJ2-1): KAGVTQTPRYLIKTRGQQVTLSCSPISGHRSVSWYQQTPGQGLQFLFEYFSETQRNKGNFPGRFSGRQFSNSRSEMNVSTLELGDSALYLCASSPTSGGYNEQFFGPGTRLTVL.

This clonotype was found many times. This chain joins TRBV6-6 and TRBJ2-7; TRBD2 aligns across 8 bases. With V trimmed by 6 bases and J by 4 bases, 14 bases remained unmatched. The CDR3 contains 16 residues. The germline gives CDR1 MNHNY, CDR2 SVGAGI (reference sequence). The CDR3 here is CASRLPTEREPYEQYF. CDR3 bases: TGTGCCAGCAGACTCCCAACCGAGCGGGAGCCTTACGAGCAGTACTTC.

The chain has TRBV5-6 and TRBJ2-5, with 9 bases fitting TRBD2. The CDR3 covers 18 residues. With V trimmed by 3 bases and J by 1 base, 13 bases remained unmatched. Germline CDR1 and CDR2: SGHDT and YYEEEE. This chain's CDR3 is CASSSLFGGRAIQETQYF. The DNA for the CDR3 is TGTGCCAGCAGCTCCCTTTTCGGCGGGAGGGCCATCCAAGAGACCCAGTACTTC.

The chain employs TRBV7-2 and TRBJ2-3, with TRBD2 matching over 10 bases. The CDR3 extends over 17 amino acids. Germline CDR1 SGHTA, CDR2 FQGNSA. V was clipped by 5 bases and J by 2 bases; unmatched bases: 10. The CDR3 bases are TGTGCCAGCAGCCCCCGACGTAGCGGGAGGTTCACAGATACGCAGTATTTT. The encoded protein is CASSPRRSGRFTDTQYF.

Remarks on this clonotype: At one boundary the junction diverges from the germline segment, which might be a read error. This chain uses TRBV29-1 with TRBJ1-2; D perhaps matches TRBD1 (5 bases). From germline, CDR1 is SQVTM and CDR2 ANQGSEA. This CDR3 is 11 amino acids long. This CDR3 reads CSAEGVEGYTF. CDR3 nucleotide sequence: TGCAGCGCTGAAGGGGTAGAGGGCTACACCTTC.

The table lists this clonotype with a few counts. This chain links TRBV7-9 with TRBJ2-5; a possible D gene is TRBD1 (6 bases). Trimming shortened V by 2 bases and J by 7 bases, and 29 bases separated the two germline ends. Germline V gene data show CDR1 as SEHNR and CDR2 as FQNEAQ (reference sequence). This CDR3 has 19 amino acids. The CDR3 DNA reads as TGTGCCAGCAGCTTAAGATTTTCAGGGGTTTGGGCCACCTTCGGGACCCAGTACTTC. Encoded protein: CASSLRFSGVWATFGTQYF.

This clonotype came up once. The J gene is TRBJ2-7, the V gene TRBV4-2; D unresolved. Between the trimmed V and J ends, which lost 6 bases and 7 bases, there was a span of 13 bases. Germline V lookup: CDR1 LGHNA, CDR2 YNFKEQ. CDR3 length equals 12 residues. The CDR3 loop is CASRHTPGEQYF. The CDR3 coding sequence is TGTGCCAGCAGACATACCCCCGGAGAGCAGTACTTC.

This chain uses TRBV20-1 with TRBJ2-2, with 10 bases that match TRBD2. After removal of 1 base from V and 6 bases from J, the junction contained 2 bases not matched to a gene. CDR3 length: 14 amino acids. Germline lookup yields CDR1 DFQATT and CDR2 SNEGSKA (reference sequence). CDR3 bases: TGCAGTGCTAGAGCTAGCGGGAGTGCCGGGGAGCTGTTTTTT. It codes for CSARASGSAGELFF.

Ten or more counts support this clonotype. The chain carries TRBV29-1 and TRBJ1-1; 8 nucleotides agree with TRBD1. CDR3 size: 14 residues. After removal of 5 bases from V and 0 bases from J, the junction contained 5 bases not matched to a gene. Germline assignment: CDR1 SQVTM and CDR2 ANQGSEA. CDR3 bases: TGCAGCGTTCGAGACAGGGGTATGAACACTGAAGCTTTCTTT. This sequence encodes CSVRDRGMNTEAFF.